The entry below gives a single T cell receptor (beta chain) sequence along with its context. This CDR3 is 15 amino acids long. V was pared by 2 bases and J by 9 bases, with 17 bases between. The germline CDR1 and CDR2 sequences are MNHEY and SMNVEV (reference sequence). Study processing details: Reference gene primer amplification gave nucleated cell count estimates. Generated by immunoSEQ multiplex PCR, the TCRdb table keeps only in-frame clones and is missing some. V, J and clone size were drawn from that table, and D and trimming were deduced from the DNA. The repertoire consists of 200,000 to 300,000 clones, with 80% to 90% occurring once and the leading ten covering less than 4.5%. The record originates from a study of blood T cell repertoires in COVID-19.

This clonotype originated in a man aged 45 to 65 with acute or convalescent COVID-19. The gene calls are TRBV27 and TRBJ2-1; D may be TRBD2 (7 bases). Sequencing was done on a sample of peripheral blood. DNA of the CDR3: TGTGCCAGCAGTTTACACGCTTCGGGGGGCATTGAGCAGTTCTTC. Its translation: CASSLHASGGIEQFF.